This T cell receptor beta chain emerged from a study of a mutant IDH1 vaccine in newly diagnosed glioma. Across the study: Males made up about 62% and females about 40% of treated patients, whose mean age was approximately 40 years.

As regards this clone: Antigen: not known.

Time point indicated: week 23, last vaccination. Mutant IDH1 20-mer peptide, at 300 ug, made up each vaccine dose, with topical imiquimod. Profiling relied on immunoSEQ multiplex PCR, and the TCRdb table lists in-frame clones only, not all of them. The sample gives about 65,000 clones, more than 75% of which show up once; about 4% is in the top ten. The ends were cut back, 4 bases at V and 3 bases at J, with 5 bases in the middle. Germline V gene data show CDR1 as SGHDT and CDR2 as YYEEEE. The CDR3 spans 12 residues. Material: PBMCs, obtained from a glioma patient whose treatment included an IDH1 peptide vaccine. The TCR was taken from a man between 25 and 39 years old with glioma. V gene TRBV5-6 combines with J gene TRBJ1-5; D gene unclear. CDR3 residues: CASSLVNQPQHF. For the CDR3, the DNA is TGTGCCAGCAGCCTTGTCAATCAGCCCCAGCATTTT.